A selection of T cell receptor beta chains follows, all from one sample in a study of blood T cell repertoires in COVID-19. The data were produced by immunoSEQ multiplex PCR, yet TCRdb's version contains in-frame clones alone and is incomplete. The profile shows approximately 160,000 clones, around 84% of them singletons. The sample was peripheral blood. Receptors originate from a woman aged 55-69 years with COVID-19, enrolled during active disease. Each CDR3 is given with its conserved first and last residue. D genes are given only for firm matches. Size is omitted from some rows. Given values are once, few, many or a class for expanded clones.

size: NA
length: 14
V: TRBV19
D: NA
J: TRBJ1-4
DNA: TGTGCCAGTACCCACCGGGACTTCATGGAAAAACTGTTTTTT
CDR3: CASTHRDFMEKLFF

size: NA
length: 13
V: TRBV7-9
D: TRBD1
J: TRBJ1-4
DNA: TGTGCCAGCAGCCGACAGGGTCCTGAAAAACTGTTTTTT
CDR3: CASSRQGPEKLFF

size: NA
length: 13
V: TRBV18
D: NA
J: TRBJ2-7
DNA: TGTGCCAGCTCACCGGACTCTACCTACGAGCAGTACTTC
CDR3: CASSPDSTYEQYF

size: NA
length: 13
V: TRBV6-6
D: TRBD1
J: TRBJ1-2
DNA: TGTGCCAGCACCGAGGGACAGGTCGGGGGCTACACCTTC
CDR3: CASTEGQVGGYTF

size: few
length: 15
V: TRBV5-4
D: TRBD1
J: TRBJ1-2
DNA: TGTGCCAGCAGATCTACCTGGGACAGCCCCTATGGCTACACCTTC
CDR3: CASRSTWDSPYGYTF

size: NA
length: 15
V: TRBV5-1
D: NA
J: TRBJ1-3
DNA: TGCGCCAGCAGCTTGGCCCTGGGGGGTGGAAACACCATATATTTT
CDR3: CASSLALGGGNTIYF

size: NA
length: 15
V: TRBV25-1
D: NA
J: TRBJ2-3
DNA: TGTGCCAGCAGTGCAATCGGTGGACTCGCAGATACGCAGTATTTT
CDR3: CASSAIGGLADTQYF

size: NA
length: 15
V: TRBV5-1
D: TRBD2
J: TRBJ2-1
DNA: TGCGCCAGCAGCGAGAACTACGCGGGAGTCAGTGAGCAGTTCTTC
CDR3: CASSENYAGVSEQFF

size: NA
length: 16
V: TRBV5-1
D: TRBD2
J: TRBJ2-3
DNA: TGCGCCAGCAGCTTGGCCGGGGGGGCTTGGACAGATACGCAGTATTTT
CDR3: CASSLAGGAWTDTQYF

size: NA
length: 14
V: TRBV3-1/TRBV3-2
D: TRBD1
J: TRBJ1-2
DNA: TGTGCCAGCAGCTTTGACAGGGCTAACTATGGCTACACCTTC
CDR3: CASSFDRANYGYTF

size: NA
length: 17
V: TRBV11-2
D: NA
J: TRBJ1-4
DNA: TGTGCCAGCAGCTTAGCGGGCAGGGGTGGGGGTAATGAAAAACTGTTTTTT
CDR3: CASSLAGRGGGNEKLFF

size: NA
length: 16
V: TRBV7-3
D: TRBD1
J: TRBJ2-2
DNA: TGTGCCAGCAGCTTAACTGGGACAGGGGGCCACGGGGAGCTGTTTTTT
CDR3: CASSLTGTGGHGELFF

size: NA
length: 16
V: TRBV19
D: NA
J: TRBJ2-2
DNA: TGTGCCAGTAGTATAGGAGGCGGTCCTAACACCGGGGAGCTGTTTTTT
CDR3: CASSIGGGPNTGELFF

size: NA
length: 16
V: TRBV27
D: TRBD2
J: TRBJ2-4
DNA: TGTGCCAGCAGTCCCATAGCGGGGCCAGCCAAAAACATTCAGTACTTC
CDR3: CASSPIAGPAKNIQYF

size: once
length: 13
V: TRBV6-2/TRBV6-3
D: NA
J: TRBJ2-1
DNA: TGTGCCAGCAGTTACTCGAGGGTCAATGAGCAGTTCTTC
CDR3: CASSYSRVNEQFF

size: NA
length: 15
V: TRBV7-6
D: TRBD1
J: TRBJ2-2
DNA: TGTGCCAGCAGCGGACAGGGGGCAAACACCGGGGAGCTGTTTTTT
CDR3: CASSGQGANTGELFF

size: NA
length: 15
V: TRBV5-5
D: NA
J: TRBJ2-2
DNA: TGTGCCAGCAGCCTGGAGGGGGCCTACACCGGGGAGCTGTTTTTT
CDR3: CASSLEGAYTGELFF

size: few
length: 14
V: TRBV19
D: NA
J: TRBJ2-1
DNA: TGTGCCAGTAGTGTCACCCGGGACAACAATGAGCAGTTCTTC
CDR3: CASSVTRDNNEQFF

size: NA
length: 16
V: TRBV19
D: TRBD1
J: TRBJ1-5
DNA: TGTGCCAGTATCGGGACAGAGACATGGGGCAATCAGCCCCAGCATTTT
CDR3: CASIGTETWGNQPQHF

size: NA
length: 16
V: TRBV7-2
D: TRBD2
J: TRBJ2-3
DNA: TGTGCCAGCAGCGTTAGCGGGAGGGTCCCCACAGATACGCAGTATTTT
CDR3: CASSVSGRVPTDTQYF

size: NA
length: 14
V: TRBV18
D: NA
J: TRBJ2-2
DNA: TGTGCCAGCTCACCAGGACAGTACACCGGGGAGCTGTTTTTT
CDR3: CASSPGQYTGELFF

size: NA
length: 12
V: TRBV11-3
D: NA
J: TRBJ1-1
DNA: TGTGCCAGCAGCATCGGAGACACTGAAGCTTTCTTT
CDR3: CASSIGDTEAFF

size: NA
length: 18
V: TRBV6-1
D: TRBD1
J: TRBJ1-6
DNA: TGTGCCAGCAGTGAAGCAAGGGGGCAGGTTAACTATAATTCACCCCTCCACTTT
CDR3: CASSEARGQVNYNSPLHF

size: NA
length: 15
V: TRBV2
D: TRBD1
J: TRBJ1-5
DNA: TGTGCCAGCACTAAGACAGGGGGAAGCAATCAGCCCCAGCATTTT
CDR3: CASTKTGGSNQPQHF

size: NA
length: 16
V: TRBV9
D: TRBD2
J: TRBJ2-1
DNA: TGTGCCAGCAGCATGATAGCGGGGTCATCCTTTGATGAGCAGTTCTTC
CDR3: CASSMIAGSSFDEQFF

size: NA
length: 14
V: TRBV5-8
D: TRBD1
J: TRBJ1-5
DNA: TGTGCCAGCAGCTCACAGGGGGGCCTTCAGCCCCAGCATTTT
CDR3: CASSSQGGLQPQHF

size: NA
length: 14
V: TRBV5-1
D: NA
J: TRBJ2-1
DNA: TGCGCCAGCAGCTTGGCTACCAATTACAATGAGCAGTTCTTC
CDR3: CASSLATNYNEQFF

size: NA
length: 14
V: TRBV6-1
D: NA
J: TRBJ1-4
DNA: TGTGCCAGCAGTGAGGGGGGAACTAATGAAAAACTGTTTTTT
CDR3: CASSEGGTNEKLFF

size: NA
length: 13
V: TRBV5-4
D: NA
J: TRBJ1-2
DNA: TGTGCCAGCAGCTTGAACCTACCGAGCGGCTACACCTTC
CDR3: CASSLNLPSGYTF

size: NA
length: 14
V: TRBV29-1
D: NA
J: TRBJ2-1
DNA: TGCAGCGTTGATAAGCGGCACTCCTACAATGAGCAGTTCTTC
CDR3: CSVDKRHSYNEQFF

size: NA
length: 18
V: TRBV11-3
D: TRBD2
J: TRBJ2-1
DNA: TGTGCCAGCAGCTCACCCGTCGAGACTAGCGGGGGATACAATGAGCAGTTCTTC
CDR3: CASSSPVETSGGYNEQFF

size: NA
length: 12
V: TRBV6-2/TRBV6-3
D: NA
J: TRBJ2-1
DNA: TGTGCCAGCAGCACCGGCCAAAAGAGCGCGTTCTTC
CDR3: CASSTGQKSAFF

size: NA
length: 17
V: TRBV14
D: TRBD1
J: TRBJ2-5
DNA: TGTGCCAGCAGCCAACCTACCGGGACAGCCTACCAAGAGACCCAGTACTTC
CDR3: CASSQPTGTAYQETQYF

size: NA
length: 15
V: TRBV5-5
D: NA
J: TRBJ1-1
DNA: TGTGCCAGCAGTTATCAGGAAAGACTAAACACTGAAGCTTTCTTT
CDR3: CASSYQERLNTEAFF

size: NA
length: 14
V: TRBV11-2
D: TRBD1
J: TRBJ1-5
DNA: TGTGCCAGCAGCCCGACAGGGTTTATTCAGCCCCAGCATTTT
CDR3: CASSPTGFIQPQHF

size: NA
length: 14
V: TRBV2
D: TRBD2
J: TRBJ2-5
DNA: TGTGCCAATGGGGGGAGGGCCCCCGGGGAGACCCAGTACTTC
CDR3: CANGGRAPGETQYF

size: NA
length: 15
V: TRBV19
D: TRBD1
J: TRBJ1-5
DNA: TGTGCCAGTAGTGCCGACAGGGTTAGCAATCAGCCCCAGCATTTT
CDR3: CASSADRVSNQPQHF